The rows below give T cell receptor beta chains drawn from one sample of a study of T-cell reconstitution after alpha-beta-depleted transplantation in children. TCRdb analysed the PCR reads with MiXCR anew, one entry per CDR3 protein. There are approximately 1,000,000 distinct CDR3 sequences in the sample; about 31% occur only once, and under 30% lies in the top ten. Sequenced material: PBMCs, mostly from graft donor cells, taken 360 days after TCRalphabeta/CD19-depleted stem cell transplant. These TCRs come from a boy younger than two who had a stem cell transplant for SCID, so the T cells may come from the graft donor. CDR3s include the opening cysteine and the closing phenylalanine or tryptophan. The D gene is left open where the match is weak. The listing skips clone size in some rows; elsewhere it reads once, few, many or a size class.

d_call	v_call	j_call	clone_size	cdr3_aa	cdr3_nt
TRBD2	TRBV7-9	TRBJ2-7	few	CASSEAGGNEQYF	TGTGCCAGCAGTGAAGCGGGGGGTAACGAGCAGTACTTC
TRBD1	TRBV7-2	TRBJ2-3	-	CASSPTGGKADTQYF	TGTGCCAGCAGCCCAACAGGGGGAAAGGCAGATACGCAGTATTTT
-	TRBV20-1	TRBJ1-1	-	CSSQPMNTEAFF	TGCAGTTCTCAACCCATGAACACTGAAGCTTTCTTT
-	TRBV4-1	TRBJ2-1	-	CASSQVSGATYNEQFF	TGCGCCAGCAGCCAGGTCAGCGGCGCCACCTACAATGAGCAGTTCTTC
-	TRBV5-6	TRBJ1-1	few	CASSLNWLNTEAFF	TGTGCCAGCAGCTTGAATTGGTTGAACACTGAAGCTTTCTTT
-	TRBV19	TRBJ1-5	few	CASSPPEGYSNQPQHF	TGTGCCAGTAGTCCACCCGAGGGGTATAGCAATCAGCCCCAGCATTTT
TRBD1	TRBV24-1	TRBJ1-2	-	CATSETGTGDAYGYTF	TGTGCCACCAGTGAAACCGGGACAGGGGACGCCTATGGCTACACCTTC
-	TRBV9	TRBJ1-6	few	CASSQTALGSPLHF	TGTGCCAGCAGCCAGACAGCGCTGGGCTCACCCCTCCACTTT
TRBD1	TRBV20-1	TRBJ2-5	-	CSASGDRSDVETQYF	TGCAGTGCTAGTGGGGACAGGAGCGACGTGGAGACCCAGTACTTC
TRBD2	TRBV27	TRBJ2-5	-	CASSPRLKLAGGTKTQYF	TGTGCCAGCAGTCCCCGCCTGAAACTAGCGGGGGGAACTAAGACCCAGTACTTC
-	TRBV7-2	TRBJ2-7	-	CASSLAPSSSYEQYF	TGTGCCAGCAGCTTAGCCCCTTCCTCTTCCTACGAGCAGTACTTC
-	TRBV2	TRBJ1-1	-	CASSFRPVMNTEAFF	TGTGCCAGCAGTTTCCGACCGGTTATGAACACTGAAGCTTTCTTT
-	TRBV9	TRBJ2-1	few	CASSAEGGEDNEQFF	TGTGCCAGCAGCGCAGAGGGGGGGGAGGACAATGAGCAGTTCTTC
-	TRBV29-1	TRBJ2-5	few	CSVAGVPTETQYF	TGCAGCGTTGCAGGGGTACCGACGGAGACCCAGTACTTC